Following are 32 T cell receptor beta chains from one sample sequenced in a study of long-term antiretroviral therapy in people with HIV. Sequencing relied on immunoSEQ assay v3.0, run at survey level. Sequencing used immunoSEQ multiplex PCR; TCRdb keeps in-frame clones, though not all of them. The sample consists of tens of thousands of clones, roughly 87% of them appearing once. Material: unsorted PBMCs, obtained 2 years after starting antiretroviral therapy. The receptor set was obtained from a man aged 45-65 years with HIV.

This clone was recorded once. The chain recombines TRBV28 with TRBJ2-1; perhaps TRBD1 as D (7 bases). The germline V and J ends were trimmed by 6 bases and 9 bases, with 30 bases remaining between them. Germline-derived CDR1 and CDR2 are MDHEN and SYDVKM. The CDR3 is made up of 18 amino acids. This CDR3 is CASSSPGGQMGGRGEQFF. DNA of the CDR3: TGTGCCAGCAGCTCCCCTGGGGGACAGATGGGGGGCCGAGGTGAGCAGTTCTTC.

On this clone: Within the sample, other DNA sequences also encode this same CDR3. The rearrangement uses TRBV30 and TRBJ1-1, with D perhaps matching TRBD1 (5 bases). V dropped 0 bases and J dropped 2 bases, with 10 bases sitting between them. This CDR3 has 14 residues. The germline V gene has CDR1 GTSNPN and CDR2 SVGIG (reference sequence). CDR3 nucleotides: TGTGCCTGGAGTGTACAAGGGGTTAACACTGAAGCTTTCTTT. It yields the protein CAWSVQGVNTEAFF.

The rearrangement joins TRBV21-1 to TRBJ1-4. TRBV21-1 is deemed a pseudogene. CDR3 length: 15 amino acids. CDR3 region: CASSRPRRVRRKLFF. The CDR3 nucleotides are TGTGCCAGCAGCAGACCAAGGCGTGTGCGACGAAAACTGTTTTTT.

The rearrangement links TRBV2 to TRBJ1-1, with TRBD1 identical over 7 bases. The CDR3 loop spans 15 amino acids. V shed 6 bases and J 1 base; nucleotides not matched to a gene: 8. CDR1 is SNHLY and CDR2 is FYNNEI in the germline V gene. The CDR3 sequence is CASRALQGRNTEAFF. The CDR3 nucleotides are TGTGCCAGCAGGGCATTACAGGGGCGGAACACTGAAGCTTTCTTT.

The chain uses TRBV27 and TRBJ1-4, with 9 positions matching TRBD1. CDR3 size: 16 residues. Germline CDR1 reads MNHEY; CDR2 reads SMNVEV (reference sequence). After removal of 5 bases from V and 7 bases from J, the junction contained 11 bases not matched to a gene. This chain's CDR3 is CASSPLGGDRAEKLFF. The CDR3 DNA follows: TGTGCCAGCAGTCCCCTGGGGGGGGACAGGGCTGAAAAACTGTTTTTT.

This chain uses TRBV7-9 with TRBJ1-4, with D perhaps TRBD1 (5 bases). Germline V CDR1 and CDR2: SEHNR, FQNEAQ (reference sequence). Trimming stripped 5 bases from V and 0 bases from J, with 16 bases between. The CDR3 has 17 residues. This CDR3 reads CASSLGGGRATNEKLFF. CDR3 nucleotide sequence: TGTGCCAGCAGCCTTGGCGGGGGACGCGCAACTAATGAAAAACTGTTTTTT.

The chain links TRBV27 to TRBJ2-7; 8 bases line up with TRBD1. Losses at the gene ends were 6 bases for V and 2 bases for J; bases not matched to a gene: 3. This CDR3 is built from 13 residues. Per the germline V gene, CDR1 is MNHEY and CDR2 is SMNVEV (reference sequence). The CDR3 nucleotides read TGTGCCAGCAGGACAGGGGAGGCCTACGAGCAGTACTTC. Its protein product is CASRTGEAYEQYF.

V gene TRBV10-2 combines with J gene TRBJ2-7, with D possibly TRBD1 on 5 matching bases. The CDR3 spans 14 residues. The germline gives CDR1 WSHSY, CDR2 SAAADI. Between the trimmed V and J ends, which lost 3 bases and 1 base, there was a span of 10 bases. CDR3 in amino acids: CASSERGWSYEQYF. DNA of the CDR3: TGCGCCAGCAGTGAAAGGGGTTGGTCCTACGAGCAGTACTTC.

The rearrangement joins TRBV28 to TRBJ1-2; D call uncertain. The CDR3 contains 12 residues. Germline CDR1 reads MDHEN; CDR2 reads SYDVKM. Trimming pared 8 bases from V and 0 bases from J, leaving 7 bases between. As DNA, the CDR3 is TGTGCCAGCGGCGGAGCTAACTATGGCTACACCTTC. Encoded protein: CASGGANYGYTF.

The rearrangement joins TRBV7-9 to TRBJ2-1, with 10 nucleotides matching TRBD2. Per the germline V gene, CDR1 is SEHNR and CDR2 is FQNEAQ (reference sequence). CDR3 size: 16 residues. J gave up 1 base and V 5 bases, and 5 bases lay outside the gene matches. CDR3 residues: CASSPPGLASYNEQFF. CDR3 nucleotide sequence: TGTGCCAGCAGCCCTCCGGGACTAGCGTCCTACAATGAGCAGTTCTTC. The full variable domain, in which reference TRBV7-9 and TRBJ2-1 provide the parts outside the CDR3, is DTGVSQNPRHKITKRGQNVTFRCDPISEHNRLYWYRQTLGQGPEFLTYFQNEAQLEKSRLLSDRFSAERPKGSFSTLEIQRTEQGDSAMYLCASSPPGLASYNEQFFGPGTRLTVL.

This rearrangement joins TRBV2 to TRBJ1-1, with D unclear. Looked up from germline, CDR1 is SNHLY and CDR2 is FYNNEI. The CDR3 is made up of 15 amino acids. Between the trimmed V and J ends, which lost 3 bases and 1 base, there was a span of 12 bases. The CDR3 here is CASSDLGQENTEAFF. The CDR3 bases are TGTGCCAGCAGTGATCTTGGGCAGGAGAACACTGAAGCTTTCTTT.

This clone has just a few counts. The J gene is TRBJ2-6, the V gene TRBV28; no definite D call. Per germline, CDR1 MDHEN and CDR2 SYDVKM. V shed 6 bases and J shed 3 bases, with 6 bases lying between them. The CDR3 sequence is 13 residues long. The CDR3 protein is CASSPGGANVLTF. CDR3 in DNA: TGTGCCAGCAGCCCCGGTGGGGCCAACGTCCTGACTTTC.

This chain links TRBV14 with TRBJ1-6; unclear D gene. Germline assignment: CDR1 SGHDN and CDR2 FVKESK. The V and J ends lost 6 bases and 9 bases respectively, with 21 bases between them. The CDR3 has 16 residues. The CDR3 here is CASSRTPGGFGSPLHF. The DNA for the CDR3 is TGTGCCAGCAGTCGCACGCCGGGCGGTTTTGGTTCACCCCTCCACTTT. The whole variable domain, remainder taken from reference TRBV14 and TRBJ1-6, is EAGVTQFPSHSVIEKGQTVTLRCDPISGHDNLYWYRRVMGKEIKFLLHFVKESKQDESGMPNNRFLAERTGGTYSTLKVQPAELEDSGVYFCASSRTPGGFGSPLHFGNGTRLTVT.

The gene calls are TRBV11-3 and TRBJ2-1; D is unclear. Between the trimmed V and J ends, which lost 2 bases and 10 bases, there was a span of 12 bases. The CDR3 has 13 residues. Per the germline V gene, CDR1 is SGHNT and CDR2 is YENEEA. CDR3 protein: CASSLLTPGEQFF. Here the CDR3 DNA reads TGTGCCAGCAGCTTATTAACACCGGGCGAGCAGTTCTTC.

The CDR3 loop reads CASSEMGPPNTEAFF. CDR3 DNA: TGTGCCAGCAGTGAGATGGGACCGCCGAACACTGAAGCTTTCTTT. This sequence joins TRBV2 and TRBJ1-1, with D maybe TRBD1 (5 bases). CDR3 size: 15 residues. The germline V gene has CDR1 SNHLY and CDR2 FYNNEI. V shed 3 bases and J shed 1 base, with 12 bases lying between them.

The CDR3 coding sequence is TGTGCCAGCAGTGACTCCCTTTCGAGCGGTGAGCAGTTCTTC. It specifies CASSDSLSSGEQFF. This chain connects TRBV6-4 to TRBJ2-1; D is possibly TRBD2 (5 bases). Germline CDR1 reads MRHNA; CDR2 reads SNTAGT. CDR3 length equals 14 residues. Trimming cost V 0 bases and J 9 bases, with 12 bases left between them.

This chain joins TRBV30 and TRBJ1-1; D is unresolved. V lost 2 bases and J lost 1, with 8 bases in between. Germline CDR1 is GTSNPN and CDR2 is SVGIG (reference sequence). The CDR3 has 13 residues. Here the CDR3 reads CAWSSDQNTEAFF. CDR3 nucleotide sequence: TGTGCCTGGAGTTCCGACCAGAACACTGAAGCTTTCTTT.

By sample share, this clone is medium-sized. The chain uses TRBV7-2 and TRBJ1-5; tentative D call: TRBD1 (6 bases). Per germline, CDR1 SGHTA and CDR2 FQGNSA. There are 15 residues in the CDR3. The ends were cut back, 5 bases at V and 1 base at J, with 12 bases in the middle. CDR3 amino acids: CASSPTGRSNQPQHF. In nucleotides, the CDR3 is TGTGCCAGCAGCCCGACAGGAAGAAGCAATCAGCCCCAGCATTTT. Supplemented by reference TRBV7-2 and TRBJ1-5, the full variable domain reads GAGVSQSPSNKVTEKGKDVELRCDPISGHTALYWYRQSLGQGLEFLIYFQGNSAPDKSGLPSDRFSAERTGGSVSTLTIQRTQQEDSAVYLCASSPTGRSNQPQHFGDGTRLSIL.

The rearrangement uses TRBV5-1 and TRBJ2-5; the match to TRBD2 covers 7 bases. Trimming removed 3 bases from V and 3 bases from J; junction bases left unmatched: 5. Per the germline V gene, CDR1 is SGHRS and CDR2 is YFSETQ. The CDR3 loop spans 14 amino acids. The CDR3 DNA follows: TGCGCCAGCAGCTCAAAAGCGGGGAAAGAGACCCAGTACTTC. Amino acid sequence: CASSSKAGKETQYF.

The rearrangement uses TRBV27 and TRBJ2-7, with 7 bases aligning to TRBD1. V was clipped by 4 bases and J by 6 bases; unmatched bases: 6. CDR3 length: 13 amino acids. Per the germline V gene, CDR1 is MNHEY and CDR2 is SMNVEV (reference sequence). The DNA of the CDR3 is TGTGCCAGCAGTTCCCCGACAGGGTTCGAGCAGTACTTC. As protein: CASSSPTGFEQYF.

In this sample, this clone turned up a few times. The chain is built from TRBV10-3 and TRBJ1-2; 11 positions match TRBD1. Trimming at V came to 10 bases and at J to 2 bases, leaving 3 bases not matched to a gene. CDR3 length: 13 residues. Germline V lookup: CDR1 ENHRY, CDR2 SYGVKD. In nucleotides, the CDR3 is TGTGCCACCGGACAGGGGGCGAACTATGGCTACACCTTC. Its translation: CATGQGANYGYTF.

The chain links TRBV19 to TRBJ1-1; 11 bases map to TRBD1. V was clipped by 3 bases and J by 5 bases; unmatched bases: 5. The CDR3 consists of 15 residues. Germline assignment: CDR1 LNHDA and CDR2 SQIVND (reference sequence). The CDR3 DNA reads TGTGCCAGTAGTATCAAGGACAGGGGGCGTACTGAAGCTTTCTTT. Its translation: CASSIKDRGRTEAFF.

The chain recombines TRBV10-3 with TRBJ1-1; D may be TRBD1 (5 bases). V lost 2 bases to trimming and J lost 2 bases, with 9 bases between them. The CDR3 is made up of 14 amino acids. Germline V gene lookup returns CDR1 ENHRY and CDR2 SYGVKD. This CDR3 is CAISEDRTNTEAFF. The CDR3 nucleotides read TGTGCCATCAGTGAGGACAGAACAAACACTGAAGCTTTCTTT.

This rearrangement joins TRBV19 to TRBJ1-5, with 8 nucleotides matching TRBD1. The CDR3 extends over 14 amino acids. Germline V gene lookup returns CDR1 LNHDA and CDR2 SQIVND (reference sequence). V shed 6 bases and J 4 bases; nucleotides not matched to a gene: 5. The CDR3 DNA follows: TGTGCCAGTAGGGTACAGGGGGGGAATCAGCCCCAGCATTTT. It specifies CASRVQGGNQPQHF.

This chain links TRBV11-2 with TRBJ2-1; 7 bases fit TRBD2. CDR1 and CDR2 (germline): SGHAT, FQNNGV. This CDR3 is 17 amino acids long. Trimming cost V 5 bases and J 0 bases; bases outside gene matches: 10. CDR3 sequence (DNA): TGTGCCAGCAGCCCCCCGACTGAGCGGGGCTCCTACAATGAGCAGTTCTTC. Protein product: CASSPPTERGSYNEQFF.

This clone appeared a few times. The gene calls are TRBV14 and TRBJ2-7; D might be TRBD2 (5 bases). V lost 1 base and J 3 bases, leaving 7 bases between the germline ends. The CDR3 spans 13 residues. The germline V gene has CDR1 SGHDN and CDR2 FVKESK. The DNA of the CDR3 is TGTGCCAGCAGCCAAGGAGGAGGCTACGAGCAGTACTTC. Its protein is CASSQGGGYEQYF.

V is TRBV4-3 and J is TRBJ1-6; perhaps TRBD1 as D (6 bases). Per the germline V gene, CDR1 is LGHNA and CDR2 is YSLEER. Trimming took 0 bases from V and 3 from J, leaving 15 bases between them. The CDR3 totals 18 residues. The CDR3 loop is CASSQEGATGIYNSPLHF. The CDR3 coding sequence is TGCGCCAGCAGCCAAGAAGGCGCCACAGGGATCTATAATTCACCCCTCCACTTT.

This chain links TRBV30 with TRBJ1-2; D unresolved. V lost 3 bases and J lost 8, with 13 bases in between. The CDR3 is 12 amino acids. Germline CDR1 GTSNPN, CDR2 SVGIG (reference sequence). The CDR3 protein is CAWRNSRNGYTF. The CDR3 coding sequence is TGTGCCTGGAGGAACAGTCGGAACGGCTACACCTTC.

The chain employs TRBV5-4 and TRBJ1-4; no clear D gene. The CDR3 consists of 12 residues. Germline V lookup: CDR1 SGHNT, CDR2 YYREEE (reference sequence). Trimming took 3 bases from V and 3 from J, leaving 3 bases between them. The CDR3 nucleotides read TGTGCCAGCAGCTCCCCTAATGAAAAACTGTTTTTT. This translates into CASSSPNEKLFF.

The chain is built from TRBV9 and TRBJ1-1; no firm D call. Germline-derived CDR1 and CDR2 are SGDLS and YYNGEE. V was cut by 0 bases and J by 2 bases, with 11 bases left in between. The CDR3 is made up of 15 amino acids. CDR3 DNA: TGTGCCAGCAGCGTAGTTCCCAGCCTTAACACTGAAGCTTTCTTT. It translates to CASSVVPSLNTEAFF.

The chain couples TRBV7-3 to TRBJ2-7; perhaps D is TRBD1 or TRBD2 (5 bases each). Per the germline V gene, CDR1 is SGHTA and CDR2 is FQGTGA. The CDR3 is made up of 14 amino acids. The ends were cut back, 5 bases at V and 7 bases at J, with 18 bases in the middle. The CDR3 loop reads CASSPPGTSREQYF. The CDR3 coding sequence is TGTGCCAGCAGCCCGCCTGGGACCTCGAGGGAGCAGTACTTC.

The chain links TRBV11-2 to TRBJ2-2, with no clear D. This CDR3 has 16 amino acids. The V gene lost 6 bases and the J gene lost 1 base, with 15 bases spanning the gap. Germline V gene data show CDR1 as SGHAT and CDR2 as FQNNGV. The CDR3 loop is CASRISLRRNTGELFF. CDR3 in DNA: TGTGCCAGCAGAATTTCCCTAAGACGGAACACCGGGGAGCTGTTTTTT.